Shown below are 8 T cell receptor beta chains from a single sample sequenced in a study of blood T cell repertoires in COVID-19. Data came from immunoSEQ multiplex PCR; TCRdb stores just in-frame clones and leaves some out. The sample holds about 210,000 clones; around 90% are singletons and the top ten take approximately 1.2%. The specimen sequenced was peripheral blood. These receptors were collected from a man between 25 and 39 years old with acute or convalescent COVID-19.

This clone was recorded once. The chain is built from TRBV7-3 and TRBJ1-1, with TRBD1 matching 7 bases. Trimming cost V 4 bases and J 1 base; bases outside gene matches: 3. CDR3 length: 14 amino acids. CDR1 is SGHTA and CDR2 is FQGTGA in the germline V gene. The CDR3 DNA reads as TGTGCCAGCAGCTCGACAGGGACGAACACTGAAGCTTTCTTT. It translates to CASSSTGTNTEAFF.

The chain couples TRBV29-1 to TRBJ2-1; the match to TRBD2 covers 11 bases. Trimming cost V 5 bases and J 9 bases; bases outside gene matches: 3. CDR3 size: 12 residues. CDR1 is SQVTM, CDR2 ANQGSEA, per germline. The CDR3 sequence is CSVCGTSGEQFF. The CDR3 DNA reads as TGCAGCGTTTGTGGGACTAGCGGTGAGCAGTTCTTC.

This chain connects TRBV7-2 to TRBJ2-3; 10 bases map to TRBD2. The CDR3 sequence is 17 residues long. CDR1 and CDR2 from the germline V gene are SGHTA and FQGNSA. With V trimmed by 0 bases and J by 1 base, 4 bases remained unmatched. DNA for the CDR3: TGTGCCAGCAGCTTAGCGCCTAGCGGGGGCCGCACAGATACGCAGTATTTT. Protein product: CASSLAPSGGRTDTQYF.

V and J are TRBV28 and TRBJ2-7; TRBD2 is a possible D gene (6 bases). V lost 2 bases and J lost 2, with 10 bases in between. Germline CDR1 and CDR2: MDHEN and SYDVKM. The CDR3 is made up of 14 amino acids. The CDR3 sequence is CASSLTGSPYEQYF. Here the CDR3 DNA reads TGTGCCAGCAGTTTAACCGGGAGCCCCTACGAGCAGTACTTC.

J is TRBJ1-2 and V is TRBV7-9; possibly TRBD1 for D (6 bases). V was shortened by 3 bases and J by 8 bases, with 28 bases between the two germline ends. Germline CDR1 SEHNR, CDR2 FQNEAQ (reference sequence). This CDR3 comprises 18 residues. CDR3 DNA sequence: TGTGCCAGCAGCTTTTCCTCTGGACAGACCACTACCAGCGCAGGCTACACCTTC. As protein: CASSFSSGQTTTSAGYTF.

The J gene is TRBJ2-3, the V gene TRBV2, with D maybe TRBD2 (6 bases). The V gene lost 6 bases and the J gene lost 1 base, with 14 bases spanning the gap. The CDR3 loop spans 15 amino acids. The germline V gene encodes CDR1 SNHLY and CDR2 FYNNEI. The CDR3 sequence: CASSLGGEGTDTQYF. The CDR3 nucleotides read TGTGCCAGCAGCCTCGGCGGGGAGGGCACAGATACGCAGTATTTT.

The chain recombines TRBV28 with TRBJ1-5, with D unclear. This CDR3 contains 13 residues. Germline V gives CDR1 MDHEN, CDR2 SYDVKM. V dropped 7 bases and J dropped 0 bases, with 7 bases sitting between them. CDR3 region: CASIADSNQPQHF. In nucleotides, the CDR3 is TGTGCCAGCATTGCGGATAGCAATCAGCCCCAGCATTTT.

The chain recombines TRBV11-2 with TRBJ1-2; TRBD1 might be the D (6 bases). Germline CDR1 SGHAT, CDR2 FQNNGV. This CDR3 spans 14 amino acids. V dropped 7 bases and J dropped 2 bases, with 14 bases sitting between them. The CDR3 DNA reads as TGTGCCAGCAACCCAGGGGCGACCAACTATGGCTACACCTTC. This sequence encodes CASNPGATNYGYTF.